Listed below are T cell receptor beta chains from one sample, sequenced in a study of immune characterization of retroperitoneal liposarcoma. Via MiXCR, TCRdb re-called the PCR reads, giving one row per CDR3 protein. Among a few thousand distinct CDR3 sequences listed, around 45% were seen once. Sequencing used tumor tissue. The receptors were sampled from a male donor with retroperitoneal liposarcoma. The CDR3 runs from the conserved cysteine through the conserved F or W. A D gene is named only where the DNA matches it firmly. Size values are once, few and many counts, or a class for expanded clones, and some rows have none.

J gene: TRBJ2-7; D gene: NA; V gene: TRBV11-3; clone size: few; CDR3 protein: CASSLEAPDEQYF; CDR3 DNA: TGTGCCAGCAGCTTGGAAGCCCCGGACGAGCAGTACTTC
J gene: TRBJ1-1; D gene: NA; V gene: TRBV6-1; clone size: few; CDR3 protein: CASSETENTEAFF; CDR3 DNA: TGTGCCAGCAGTGAAACAGAGAACACTGAAGCTTTCTTT
J gene: TRBJ2-7; D gene: TRBD2; V gene: TRBV12-3/TRBV12-4; clone size: NA; CDR3 protein: CASSWSGTRAYEQYF; CDR3 DNA: TGTGCCAGCAGCTGGAGCGGGACCAGGGCCTACGAGCAGTACTTC
J gene: TRBJ2-7; D gene: TRBD2; V gene: TRBV6-1; clone size: large; CDR3 protein: CASSRRTSETVPYNEQYF; CDR3 DNA: TGTGCCAGCAGTCGCAGGACTAGCGAAACTGTTCCCTACAATGAGCAGTACTTC
J gene: TRBJ1-2; D gene: TRBD1; V gene: TRBV6-6; clone size: NA; CDR3 protein: CASSARQGGNYGYTF; CDR3 DNA: TGTGCCAGCAGTGCAAGACAGGGAGGTAACTATGGCTACACCTTC
J gene: TRBJ2-5; D gene: TRBD1; V gene: TRBV11-2; clone size: NA; CDR3 protein: CASSLLGQGAREQYF; CDR3 DNA: TGTGCCAGCAGCTTGTTAGGCCAGGGGGCGAGGGAGCAGTACTTC
J gene: TRBJ2-1; D gene: NA; V gene: TRBV27; clone size: NA; CDR3 protein: CASSLGPFYSYEQFF; CDR3 DNA: TGTGCCAGCAGCCTCGGGCCCTTCTACTCCTACGAGCAGTTCTTC
J gene: TRBJ2-3; D gene: TRBD1; V gene: TRBV6-1; clone size: medium-sized; CDR3 protein: CASSARTGGGTDTQYF; CDR3 DNA: TGTGCCAGCAGTGCCCGGACAGGGGGTGGCACAGATACGCAGTATTTT
J gene: TRBJ2-1; D gene: NA; V gene: TRBV12-3/TRBV12-4; clone size: NA; CDR3 protein: CASSLGGKPYNEQFF; CDR3 DNA: TGTGCCAGCAGTTTAGGCGGGAAACCCTACAATGAGCAGTTCTTC
J gene: TRBJ2-1; D gene: NA; V gene: TRBV4-1; clone size: few; CDR3 protein: CASSQDLHTDNNEQFF; CDR3 DNA: TGCGCCAGCAGCCAAGATCTTCACACGGACAACAATGAGCAGTTCTTC
J gene: TRBJ2-5; D gene: TRBD2; V gene: TRBV4-1; clone size: NA; CDR3 protein: CASSLGTTRETQYF; CDR3 DNA: TGCGCCAGCAGCCTGGGGACTACCAGGGAGACCCAGTACTTC
J gene: TRBJ2-5; D gene: NA; V gene: TRBV12-3/TRBV12-4; clone size: NA; CDR3 protein: CASSSAVQETQYF; CDR3 DNA: TGTGCCAGCAGTTCGGCAGTCCAAGAGACCCAGTACTTC
J gene: TRBJ2-1; D gene: TRBD2; V gene: TRBV7-2; clone size: NA; CDR3 protein: CASSLVSSGSNEQFF; CDR3 DNA: TGTGCCAGCAGCTTAGTATCTAGCGGGAGCAATGAGCAGTTCTTC
J gene: TRBJ2-7; D gene: TRBD1; V gene: TRBV27; clone size: few; CDR3 protein: CASIGTVSYEQYF; CDR3 DNA: TGTGCCAGCATCGGGACAGTCTCCTACGAGCAGTACTTC
J gene: TRBJ1-4; D gene: NA; V gene: TRBV6-1; clone size: medium-sized; CDR3 protein: CASSDYTENEKLFF; CDR3 DNA: TGTGCCAGCAGTGACTATACCGAGAATGAAAAACTGTTTTTT
J gene: TRBJ1-2; D gene: TRBD1; V gene: TRBV6-1; clone size: NA; CDR3 protein: CASSAQGDYGYTF; CDR3 DNA: TGTGCCAGCAGTGCACAGGGGGACTATGGCTACACCTTC
J gene: TRBJ2-5; D gene: TRBD2; V gene: TRBV6-1; clone size: NA; CDR3 protein: CASSPGLVNEQYF; CDR3 DNA: TGTGCCAGCAGTCCGGGACTAGTCAATGAGCAGTACTTC